This TCR beta chain was sequenced during a study of beta chain features in type 1 diabetes. Study-wide context: Examination spanned roughly 110 million sorted cells from all samples. Study findings and constraints: cDNA sequencing could over-represent cells with high TCR expression. TCRB CDR3s from Type 1 diabetes patients were moderately but significantly shorter in all four CD4+ subsets.

Germline trimming cut 1 base from V and 8 bases from J; bases unmatched to any gene: 1. Per the germline V gene, CDR1 is LGHNT and CDR2 is FRNRAP. This CDR3 has 12 residues. Details on this clone: The antigen is unknown.

Isolated RNA was reverse transcribed in full, so expressed TCRB transcripts were sequenced. TCRdb's copy holds only in-frame clones and misses some; the assay was immunoSEQ multiplex PCR. This table has around 250,000 clones, roughly 14% appearing once. Sample: naive CD4+ T cells from blood. V usage is TRBV12-5 and J usage is TRBJ1-2; TRBD1 matches at 7 bases. The receptor was derived from a man under 40 with type 1 diabetes. The CDR3 sequence: CASGLGGGGYTF. Written as DNA, the CDR3 is TGTGCTAGTGGTTTGGGAGGGGGCGGCTACACCTTC.